These 21 T cell receptor beta chains originate from one sample sequenced in a study of T cell responses to AZD1222 COVID-19 vaccine. Clones were sequenced by immunoSEQ multiplex PCR, and TCRdb holds only the in-frame ones, with some missing. The sample carries 140,000 or so clones, roughly 87% recorded once. The specimen was peripheral blood, collected 28 days after the second dose of the MenACWY control vaccine. These receptors were obtained from an adult who received the MenACWY meningococcal vaccine as a control.

J is TRBJ1-5 and V is TRBV6-1; a possible D gene is TRBD1 (5 bases). This CDR3 has 15 residues. The germline CDR1 and CDR2 sequences are MNHNS and SASEGT. V was pared by 1 base and J by 3 bases, with 10 bases between. The chain's CDR3 is CASSEDRRLNQPQHF. DNA for the CDR3: TGTGCCAGCAGTGAAGACAGGAGACTCAATCAGCCCCAGCATTTT.

The chain links TRBV9 to TRBJ1-6; D ambiguous. Trimming removed 4 bases from V and 7 bases from J, with 15 bases in between. CDR3 length equals 15 residues. Germline values: CDR1 SGDLS, CDR2 YYNGEE. CDR3 amino acids: CASSISRWENSPLHF. As DNA, the CDR3 is TGTGCCAGCAGCATCTCCAGGTGGGAGAATTCACCCCTCCACTTT.

The chain employs TRBV5-1 and TRBJ2-1, with TRBD2 identical over 12 bases. Looked up from germline, CDR1 is SGHRS and CDR2 is YFSETQ. The CDR3 is 16 amino acids. The J segment lost 8 bases and the V segment lost 3 bases, leaving 9 bases of the junction unmatched. For the CDR3, the DNA is TGCGCCAGCAGCTACCCGACTAGCGGGAGTTTCGATGAGCAGTTCTTC. Translating it yields CASSYPTSGSFDEQFF.

The chain uses TRBV19 and TRBJ2-7; 9 nucleotides align to TRBD1. J gave up 4 bases and V 10 bases, and 5 bases lay outside the gene matches. The germline V gene has CDR1 LNHDA and CDR2 SQIVND (reference sequence). This CDR3 is built from 12 residues. CDR3 sequence reads: CATGTGQYEQYF. The CDR3 DNA follows: TGTGCCACAGGGACAGGGCAGTACGAGCAGTACTTC.

The chain employs TRBV5-4 and TRBJ1-2, with unresolved D. Germline CDR1 SGHNT, CDR2 YYREEE (reference sequence). Trimming removed 5 bases from V and 0 bases from J, with 14 bases in between. The CDR3 length is 15 residues. CDR3 amino acids: CASRPADLTNYGYTF. CDR3 nucleotide sequence: TGTGCCAGCAGACCTGCGGACTTAACTAACTATGGCTACACCTTC.

This clone has only one observation. V is TRBV6-6 and J is TRBJ1-5, with D hard to call. Germline CDR1 MNHNY, CDR2 SVGAGI (reference sequence). V dropped 6 bases and J dropped 3 bases, with 12 bases sitting between them. The CDR3 runs to 14 residues. CDR3 in amino acids: CASSPVQVNQPQHF. The CDR3 DNA is TGTGCCAGCAGCCCAGTCCAGGTCAATCAGCCCCAGCATTTT.

The CDR3 coding sequence is TGTGCCAGCAGCAGACTCGGGACAGGAGGCTCCTACGAGCAGTACTTC. Translation gives CASSRLGTGGSYEQYF. The chain joins TRBV27 to TRBJ2-7, with 8 bases that match TRBD1. The CDR3 sequence is 16 residues long. Germline CDR1 reads MNHEY; CDR2 reads SMNVEV (reference sequence). J was trimmed by 0 bases and V by 6 bases; bases with no gene match: 10.

In its sample, this clone was seen a few times. The chain uses TRBV11-2 and TRBJ1-6; 9 bases are shared with TRBD1. The CDR3 covers 14 residues. V lost 8 bases and J lost 9; bases outside the gene matches: 8. The V gene's germline CDR1 is SGHAT and CDR2 FQNNGV. The DNA of the CDR3 is TGTGCCAGCTGGCTCGGGACAGGGAGTTCACCCCTCCACTTT. Protein sequence: CASWLGTGSSPLHF.

V and J are TRBV29-1 and TRBJ2-7; 10 bases match TRBD2. In germline, CDR1 is SQVTM, CDR2 ANQGSEA. Trimming took 6 bases from V and 0 from J; bases not matched to a gene: 5. This CDR3 contains 14 residues. As DNA, the CDR3 is TGCAGCGTGGCCCTAGCGGGGGTCTCCTACGAGCAGTACTTC. Protein: CSVALAGVSYEQYF.

The chain couples TRBV18 to TRBJ2-3, with 10 bases lining up with TRBD2. The germline V gene has CDR1 KGHSH and CDR2 LQKENI. The CDR3 spans 15 residues. Trimming took 4 bases from V and 2 from J; bases not matched to a gene: 3. CDR3 nucleotide sequence: TGTGCCAGCTCACAAACTAGCGGGGCCACAGATACGCAGTATTTT. Protein product: CASSQTSGATDTQYF.

The chain links TRBV7-2 to TRBJ2-6, with 7 bases aligning to TRBD1. CDR1 SGHTA and CDR2 FQGNSA come from the germline V gene. The J segment lost 7 bases and the V segment lost 6 bases, leaving 9 bases of the junction unmatched. There are 15 residues in the CDR3. Written as DNA, the CDR3 is TGTGCCAGCAGGATAAACAGGGGAACAGCCAACGTCCTGACTTTC. Amino acids: CASRINRGTANVLTF.

The chain employs TRBV5-1 and TRBJ2-3; a weak D match, TRBD2 (6 bases). The CDR3 runs 14 residues. Germline CDR1 SGHRS, CDR2 YFSETQ. The V end lost 3 bases, the J end lost 5 bases, and 13 bases lay between the germline ends. The CDR3, as DNA: TGCGCCAGCAGCTCGCGGGGCTTCGAAGATACGCAGTATTTT. Its translation: CASSSRGFEDTQYF.

This clone was seen more than once but under ten times. The chain couples TRBV4-3 to TRBJ2-3, with TRBD2 matching 8 bases. CDR1 is LGHNA and CDR2 is YSLEER in the germline V gene. The CDR3 sequence is 15 residues long. V lost 6 bases, J lost 0 bases, and 5 bases stayed unmatched. Here the CDR3 DNA reads TGCGCCAGCAGTCATAGCGGGGCAAGCACAGATACGCAGTATTTT. It is translated as CASSHSGASTDTQYF.

The V call is TRBV7-2, the J call TRBJ1-5, with D possibly TRBD1 on 6 matching bases. Trimming cost V 5 bases and J 9 bases, with 14 bases left between them. The CDR3 has 13 amino acids. CDR1 SGHTA and CDR2 FQGNSA come from the germline V gene. The CDR3 loop reads CASSAHRAAPQHF. The CDR3 bases are TGTGCCAGCAGCGCCCACAGGGCTGCGCCCCAGCATTTT.

This chain joins TRBV7-2 and TRBJ1-6; D is undetermined. CDR1 and CDR2 from the germline V gene are SGHTA and FQGNSA. CDR3 length: 14 amino acids. V lost 1 base and J lost 13, with 14 bases in between. The CDR3 DNA follows: TGTGCCAGCAGCTTAGAGGCCAGCCGGCCGCCCCTCCACTTT. It encodes CASSLEASRPPLHF.

J is TRBJ1-1 and V is TRBV29-1; D is undetermined. Per the germline V gene, CDR1 is SQVTM and CDR2 is ANQGSEA. The CDR3 spans 12 residues. The ends were cut back, 8 bases at V and 7 bases at J, with 17 bases in the middle. CDR3 DNA: TGCAGCTCCTCGGACCGCCGAGGTGAAGCTTTCTTT. The encoded protein is CSSSDRRGEAFF.

This clone was counted once. The rearrangement links TRBV5-4 to TRBJ2-5; the match to TRBD1 covers 8 bases. Germline V gene sequence: CDR1 SGHNT, CDR2 YYREEE (reference sequence). This CDR3 region has 14 residues. The trim removed 0 bases at V and 5 bases at J, leaving 3 bases unmatched. CDR3 in DNA: TGTGCCAGCAGCTTGGACAGGGGGGTGGAGACCCAGTACTTC. Amino acids: CASSLDRGVETQYF.

CDR3 DNA: TGTGCCAGCAGCCCGTACGGACATTGGAACACTGAAGCTTTCTTT. It codes for CASSPYGHWNTEAFF. The V gene is TRBV9, the J gene TRBJ1-1, with a tentative D call TRBD1 (5 bases). The CDR3 spans 15 residues. From germline, CDR1 is SGDLS and CDR2 YYNGEE. Trimming took 4 bases from V and 1 from J, leaving 14 bases between them.

This clone was detected once. The gene calls are TRBV24-1 and TRBJ2-1; tentatively, D is TRBD1 (6 bases). From germline, CDR1 is KGHDR and CDR2 SFDVKD. V lost 6 bases and J lost 7, with 18 bases in between. This CDR3 contains 15 residues. CDR3 region: CATSREGVRTNEQFF. CDR3 nucleotides: TGTGCCACCAGTCGAGAGGGGGTCAGGACGAATGAGCAGTTCTTC.

V is TRBV15 and J is TRBJ2-1; D is perhaps TRBD2 (5 bases). The V end was cut by 3 bases, the J end by 6 bases, with 21 bases between. Per the germline V gene, CDR1 is LNHNV and CDR2 is YYDKDF (reference sequence). CDR3 length: 17 amino acids. The CDR3 DNA sequence: TGTGCCACCAGCAGGGGCCGGCCGGGTCGTGGGAGCAATGAGCAGTTCTTC. Encoded protein: CATSRGRPGRGSNEQFF.

As concerns this clone: An end of the junction differs from the germline gene, which may be a read error. The rearrangement links TRBV6-5 to TRBJ1-1; D ambiguous. This CDR3 has 12 residues. CDR1 MNHEY and CDR2 SVGAGI come from the germline V gene. CDR3: CAGRNPVTEAFF. The DNA of the CDR3 is TGTGCCGGCAGAAACCCAGTCACTGAAGCTTTCTTT.